The source of this T cell receptor beta chain is a study of cytomegalovirus exposure and HLA in healthy donors. Overall study context: A subsequent analysis reported that the 120 validation repertoires were produced on the same platform that had also been used for the 600 to 700 first-cohort repertoires.

The V segment lost 1 base and the J segment 2 bases; nucleotides outside the gene matches: 2. Germline CDR1 is KGHSH and CDR2 is LQKENI. The length of the CDR3 is 15 residues. Whole-study results and caveats: The authors listed 150 to 200 TCR beta chains as cytomegalovirus-associated.

Sequencing used immunoSEQ multiplex PCR; TCRdb keeps in-frame clones, though not all of them. The sample has 120,000 or so clones, 89% seen once; the top ten hold more than 1.5%. It was the roughly 130-subject validation cohort, separate from the approximately 700-subject first cohort, to which the donors belonged. To note about this clone: Its matching antigen is unknown.

This clonotype originated in a woman between 18 and 30 years old in good health and CMV-seronegative. Sequenced sample: PBMCs. The chain joins TRBV18 to TRBJ2-1, with 7 bases aligning to TRBD2. Written as DNA, the CDR3 is TGTGCCAGCTCACCACGGAGCGGGACCTACAATGAGCAGTTCTTC. Translated: CASSPRSGTYNEQFF.